One T cell receptor (beta chain) is described in this entry. The sample originates from a study of control samples from healthy donors and cancer patients. Trimming removed 3 bases from V and 0 bases from J, with 18 bases in between. CDR3 length equals 18 residues. CDR1 is SGHTA and CDR2 is FQGTGA in the germline V gene. The protocol was immunoSEQ multiplex PCR, while the TCRdb copy is restricted to in-frame clones and leaves out a portion. The sample records roughly 120,000 clones, about nine tenths being singletons. V gene TRBV7-3 combines with J gene TRBJ2-1; D call uncertain. What was sequenced was blood. This sequence was found in a woman under 30 in good health. The CDR3 nucleotides read TGTGCCAGCAGCTTCGATCATGGGGTTTTTAGCTCCTACAATGAGCAGTTCTTC. Its protein is CASSFDHGVFSSYNEQFF.